This entry describes one T cell receptor (beta chain). Its target is not known. The repertoire was sequenced with immunoSEQ multiplex PCR; TCRdb's copy has only in-frame clones and lacks some. The sample consists of 100,000 to 150,000 clones, around 89% of them appearing once. This sample stems from a study of T cell responses to AZD1222 COVID-19 vaccine. Whole-study findings and limits: Unmutated regions of variants are reportedly targeted by nearly half of spike-specific TCRs.

The CDR3 sequence is 17 residues long. The germline V gene has CDR1 SGHRS and CDR2 YFSETQ. V lost 4 bases and J 8 bases, leaving 22 bases between the germline ends. Sequencing used peripheral blood, obtained on day 0 of AZD1222 vaccination. The receptor's source is an adult in good health. V and J are TRBV5-1 and TRBJ1-6, with TRBD1 as a possible D gene (5 bases). CDR3 bases: TGCGCCAGCAGCCTGGCTCCTACCTCCGGGGGGTATTCACCCCTCCACTTT. Residues: CASSLAPTSGGYSPLHF.